A selection of T cell receptor beta chains follows, all from one sample in a study of CDR3 diversity in severe acne. TCRdb reprocessed the PCR reads via MiXCR and lists one record per CDR3 protein. The sample lists some 85,000 distinct CDR3 sequences; about half were seen once. Sequencing input: blood. The origin of the receptors is a male donor with severe acne vulgaris. Each CDR3 is given with its conserved first and last residue. The order of the fields is D gene, J gene, clone size, V gene, CDR3 DNA, CDR3 protein. A D gene is named only where the DNA matches it firmly. Clone size, where shown, is once, few, many, or a class for clones that have expanded.

>TRBD2|TRBJ2-7|NA|TRBV29-1
TGCAGCGTTGAAGGCGGGAGGCTCGACGAGCAGTACTTC
CSVEGGRLDEQYF
>NA|TRBJ2-7|NA|TRBV10-3
TGTGCCATCAGTGTTGGGCTGGAAGACTACTACGAGCAGTACTTC
CAISVGLEDYYEQYF
>NA|TRBJ1-2|many|TRBV7-9
TGTGCCAGCAGCCCCCGCCAGCATGATGGCTACACCTTC
CASSPRQHDGYTF
>NA|TRBJ1-1|NA|TRBV4-1
TGCGCCAGCAGCCAGGGCGTCACTGAAGCTTTCTTT
CASSQGVTEAFF
>NA|TRBJ2-7|NA|TRBV7-2
TGTGCCAGCAGCTTAGGGCCAGGGCAGGCCTACGAGCAGTACTTC
CASSLGPGQAYEQYF
>TRBD2|TRBJ2-2|NA|TRBV5-1
TGCGCCAGCAGCCCCGGAGGGCTAGCGGGAGGAGGGACCGGGGAGCTGTTTTTT
CASSPGGLAGGGTGELFF
>NA|TRBJ2-5|NA|TRBV9
TGTGCCAGCAGCCCAGACCCAGGGAACCAAGAGACCCAGTACTTC
CASSPDPGNQETQYF
>TRBD2|TRBJ2-5|NA|TRBV11-2
TGTGCCAGCAGTGCTAATGGGGGGGGACGGCAAGGGGAGACCCAGTACTTC
CASSANGGGRQGETQYF
>NA|TRBJ2-1|NA|TRBV20-1
TGCAGTGCCTCAGGATTTGCGGGGACTTGCAACAATGAGCAGTTCTTC
CSASGFAGTCNNEQFF
>TRBD2|TRBJ2-2|few|TRBV5-4
TGTGCCAGCAGACCCGGGACTAGCGGGTCCGGGGAGCTGTTTTTT
CASRPGTSGSGELFF
>NA|TRBJ2-3|few|TRBV6-2/TRBV6-3
TGTGCCAGCAGTTATACAGAGACAGATACGCAGTATTTT
CASSYTETDTQYF
>NA|TRBJ2-7|NA|TRBV15
TGTGCCACCAGCAGCCAATCCCGAGCGGGCATCTACGAGCAGTACTTC
CATSSQSRAGIYEQYF
>TRBD2|TRBJ2-7|few|TRBV7-6
TGTGCCAGCAGCGCGGGGGAGTCTTCCTACGAGCAGTACTTC
CASSAGESSYEQYF
>NA|TRBJ1-1|many|TRBV20-1
TGCAGTGCTACTAGACAGGCGAACACTGAAGCTTTCTTT
CSATRQANTEAFF
>NA|TRBJ2-7|many|TRBV12-3/TRBV12-4
TGTGCCAGCAGTTTTTCAGGGAAACCCCACGAGCAGTACTTC
CASSFSGKPHEQYF
>NA|TRBJ1-1|many|TRBV2
TGTGCCAGCATCCGGGACGCCACTGAAGCTTTCTTT
CASIRDATEAFF
>NA|TRBJ2-7|NA|TRBV29-1
TGCAGCGTTGAGGGTAACGGGGCTATTGAGCAGTACTTC
CSVEGNGAIEQYF
>NA|TRBJ2-5|many|TRBV7-6
TGTGCCAGCAGATACAACCGCGGAATTGACCAGGCAGAACAAGAGACCCAGTACTTC
CASRYNRGIDQAEQETQYF
>NA|TRBJ2-2|NA|TRBV29-1
TGCAGCGTTGCTAGCTCTTATACCGGGGAGCTGTTTTTT
CSVASSYTGELFF
>NA|TRBJ2-1|NA|TRBV9
TGTGCCAGCAGCGCCGAACTGATGGTCAATGAGCAGTTCTTC
CASSAELMVNEQFF
>NA|TRBJ1-1|NA|TRBV2
TGTGCCAGCAGCGGCTTCGGGGGGACTGAAGCTTTCTTT
CASSGFGGTEAFF
>TRBD1|TRBJ1-2|NA|TRBV10-3
TGTGCCAGCAGTGGACAGGGGGCGTTTGGCTACACCTTC
CASSGQGAFGYTF
>NA|TRBJ2-5|once|TRBV5-4
TGTGCCAGCAGCTTAGGACAAGGGGGACTTCAAGAGACCCAGTACTTC
CASSLGQGGLQETQYF
>TRBD1|TRBJ2-5|many|TRBV20-1
TGCAGTGCTAGAGATATAGGGGGCATGGAGACCCAGTACTTC
CSARDIGGMETQYF
>NA|TRBJ1-4|many|TRBV20-1
TGCAGTGCTAGTGGAAAACCGGGACAAGAAAAAAAACTGTTTTTT
CSASGKPGQEKKLFF
>TRBD2|TRBJ2-1|NA|TRBV20-1
TGCAGTGCAAAACTAGCGGGAGGGGGTGAGCAGTTCTTC
CSAKLAGGGEQFF
>NA|TRBJ2-2|many|TRBV7-9
TGTGCCAGCAGCCCAGGGGTAGCGAACACCGGGGAGCTGTTTTTT
CASSPGVANTGELFF
>NA|TRBJ1-2|NA|TRBV24-1
TGTGCCACCAGTGTTAGCCCTAACTATGGCTACACCTTC
CATSVSPNYGYTF
>NA|TRBJ2-3|many|TRBV7-9
TGTGCCAGCAGCAAGCAAGACGGACAGCTCTATACGCAGTATTTT
CASSKQDGQLYTQYF
>TRBD2|TRBJ2-5|NA|TRBV7-2
TGTGCCAGTCGGGGGGTGGGCAGGAAGGTGTCCCAAGAGACCCAGTACTTC
CASRGVGRKVSQETQYF
>NA|TRBJ1-2|NA|TRBV29-1
TGCAGCGTTGTTGGCTACACCTTC
CSVVGYTF
>NA|TRBJ1-2|NA|TRBV19
TGTGCCAGTAGATCGGCGACATATGCCCCCTACGGCTACACCTTC
CASRSATYAPYGYTF
>TRBD2|TRBJ2-3|NA|TRBV6-5
TGTGCCAGCATAAAACGCGGCCAACTAGCGGGAGGGCCAGATACGCAGTATTTT
CASIKRGQLAGGPDTQYF
>NA|TRBJ1-6|NA|TRBV7-2
TGTGCCAGCAGCTTAAACCCAGGGCGGAATTCACCCCTCCACTTT
CASSLNPGRNSPLHF
>NA|TRBJ1-4|NA|TRBV2
TGTGCCAGCAGTTTATCTCAGGAAGGGGAAAAACTGTTTTTT
CASSLSQEGEKLFF
>NA|TRBJ2-1|many|TRBV29-1
TGCAGCGTTCGTAGTTTCGGTGAGCAGTTCTTC
CSVRSFGEQFF
>TRBD2|TRBJ2-7|many|TRBV19
TGTGCCAGTAGTACGGGACTAGAGGTTTCCTACGAGCAGTACTTC
CASSTGLEVSYEQYF
>NA|TRBJ2-1|NA|TRBV29-1
TGCAGCGCTTCGGACAGTGTTTTGGGTGAGCAGTTCTTC
CSASDSVLGEQFF
>NA|TRBJ1-4|NA|TRBV20-1
TGCAGTGCTAGAGATCGTAGGGCTAATGAAAAACTGTTTTTT
CSARDRRANEKLFF
>TRBD2|TRBJ2-2|NA|TRBV9
TGCGCCAGCAGCGGGAGGGGGAACACCGGGGAGCTGTTTTTT
CASSGRGNTGELFF
>TRBD2|TRBJ2-7|NA|TRBV20-1
TGCAGTGCTAGAGACATTGGGGCTAGCGGGAGGGCCCAGTTAACCTACGAGCAGTACTTC
CSARDIGASGRAQLTYEQYF
>NA|TRBJ2-3|many|TRBV7-2
TGTGCCAGCAGCTTAGCTGGCCCGATGGGCTCCTATAGCACAGATACGCAGTATTTT
CASSLAGPMGSYSTDTQYF
>TRBD1|TRBJ2-7|NA|TRBV7-9
TGTGCCAGCAGCGCCCGGGACAGGTCGGGCGAGCAGTACTTC
CASSARDRSGEQYF
>NA|TRBJ2-7|NA|TRBV6-2/TRBV6-3
TGTGCCAGCAGTCGGGACGGGATTTCGGGCGAGCAGTACTTC
CASSRDGISGEQYF
>TRBD1|TRBJ2-2|few|TRBV19
TGTGCCAGTAGTATGGGACAGGGGTTCACCGGGGAGCTGTTTTTT
CASSMGQGFTGELFF
>TRBD2|TRBJ2-1|NA|TRBV6-5
TGTGCCAGCAGCCTTAGCGGGACTAGCGGGAGGGCCGTCGTTGACAATGAGCAGTTCTTC
CASSLSGTSGRAVVDNEQFF
>TRBD2|TRBJ2-7|NA|TRBV11-1
TGTGCCAGCAGCTTAGGCTCCCTAGCGGCATACGAGCAGTACTTC
CASSLGSLAAYEQYF
>NA|TRBJ2-1|many|TRBV7-3
TGTGCCAGCAGCTTAGGGGACGCCTCCTACAATGAGCAGTTCTTC
CASSLGDASYNEQFF
>TRBD2|TRBJ2-7|few|TRBV20-1
TGCAGCGCGCCGGGGGGTCCCTACGAGCACTACTTC
CSAPGGPYEHYF
>NA|TRBJ2-7|NA|TRBV20-1
TGCAGTGCTAGGCCACTACTAGGCTACGAGCAGTACTTC
CSARPLLGYEQYF
>NA|TRBJ2-3|NA|TRBV20-1
TGCAGTGCTAGAGTCGGCGGTTCCACAGATACGCGGTACTTC
CSARVGGSTDTRYF